The 6 T cell receptor beta chains given below trace back to one sample, sequenced in a study of PD-L1 blockade in urothelial cancer. The table came from immunoSEQ multiplex PCR; TCRdb's copy has only in-frame clones and leaves some out. The sample yields under 40,000 clones, 87% seen once. The sample was PBMCs, taken around atezolizumab (anti-PD-L1) treatment. These receptors were taken from a man aged 50 or older with urothelial cancer.

The chain joins TRBV5-6 to TRBJ2-3, with 14 bases identical to TRBD2. The CDR3 is 16 residues long. The germline V gene encodes CDR1 SGHDT and CDR2 YYEEEE. V trimming: 5 bases; J trimming: 10 bases; junction bases outside the gene matches: 12. This CDR3 is CASRSGLAGGLNPQYF. In DNA form, the CDR3 reads TGTGCCAGCAGATCCGGACTAGCGGGAGGTCTTAACCCGCAGTATTTT.

The chain employs TRBV9 and TRBJ2-7; tentatively, D is TRBD1 (5 bases). CDR1 and CDR2 from the germline V gene are SGDLS and YYNGEE. The V end lost 4 bases, the J end lost 2 bases, and 16 bases lay between the germline ends. CDR3 size: 15 residues. The CDR3 DNA follows: TGTGCCAGCAGCCCGGACAACAGGCCCCCCTACGAGCAGTACTTC. The encoded protein is CASSPDNRPPYEQYF. Using reference TRBV9 and TRBJ2-7 for the parts outside the CDR3, the full variable domain is DSGVTQTPKHLITATGQRVTLRCSPRSGDLSVYWYQQSLDQGLQFLIQYYNGEERAKGNILERFSAQQFPDLHSELNLSSLELGDSALYFCASSPDNRPPYEQYFGPGTRLTVT.

V is TRBV5-1 and J is TRBJ2-3; possibly TRBD2 for D (6 bases). This CDR3 has 16 residues. Trimming stripped 0 bases from V and 1 base from J, with 12 bases between. The germline V gene encodes CDR1 SGHRS and CDR2 YFSETQ. CDR3 in DNA: TGCGCCAGCAGCTTGGAGTTAACGGGGGGCACAGATACGCAGTATTTT. It yields the protein CASSLELTGGTDTQYF.

The rearrangement links TRBV7-6 to TRBJ1-4; 9 positions match TRBD1. V gave up 5 bases and J gave up 11 bases; unmatched junction bases: 6. In germline, CDR1 is SGHVS, CDR2 FNYEAQ. The CDR3 is 13 residues long. The CDR3 protein is CASSPIGTGKLFF. CDR3 bases: TGTGCCAGCAGCCCCATAGGGACAGGGAAACTGTTTTTT.

This chain joins TRBV7-9 and TRBJ2-2, with a tentative D call TRBD1 (5 bases). The CDR3 has 15 amino acids. Per germline, CDR1 SEHNR and CDR2 FQNEAQ (reference sequence). Deletions cut 3 bases from V and 0 bases from J, with 8 bases between. CDR3 residues: CASSFMGPNTGELFF. The CDR3 DNA follows: TGTGCCAGCAGCTTTATGGGGCCGAACACCGGGGAGCTGTTTTTT. Drawing the rest from reference TRBV7-9 and TRBJ2-2, the complete variable domain is DTGVSQNPRHKITKRGQNVTFRCDPISEHNRLYWYRQTLGQGPEFLTYFQNEAQLEKSRLLSDRFSAERPKGSFSTLEIQRTEQGDSAMYLCASSFMGPNTGELFFGEGSRLTVL.

This sequence joins TRBV11-1 and TRBJ1-2; D ambiguous. V lost 5 bases to trimming and J lost 4 bases, with 17 bases between them. CDR1 SGHAT and CDR2 FQDESV come from the germline V gene (reference sequence). This CDR3 is built from 15 residues. CDR3 DNA sequence: TGTGCCAGCAGCCCCCAGCGGCTTCGGGGCTATGGCTACACCTTC. It encodes CASSPQRLRGYGYTF. Using reference TRBV11-1 and TRBJ1-2 for the parts outside the CDR3, the full variable domain is EAEVAQSPRYKITEKSQAVAFWCDPISGHATLYWYRQILGQGPELLVQFQDESVVDDSQLPKDRFSAERLKGVDSTLKIQPAELGDSAMYLCASSPQRLRGYGYTFGSGTRLTVV.